The 17 T cell receptor beta chains listed next were all sequenced from one sample in a study of shared clonotypes between healthy human individuals. Method: immunoSEQ multiplex PCR; TCRdb's copy keeps in-frame clones and lacks some. The sample records 2 million to 2.5 million clones, approximately 90% being singletons. Specimen: naive CD4+ T cells from PBMCs. Subset denoted: CD45RA+ positively selected. The receptors shown here come from a man between 18 and 35 years old in good health. Some clones in this sample may be carry-over from other donors' samples.

The chain recombines TRBV27 with TRBJ2-1, with D possibly matching TRBD2 (5 bases). The CDR3 consists of 18 residues. The V and J ends lost 6 bases and 8 bases respectively, with 29 bases between them. Germline V gene data show CDR1 as MNHEY and CDR2 as SMNVEV (reference sequence). The DNA for the CDR3 is TGTGCCAGCAGCACCGTAAAACTAGTCCCCGGGTTGTCGGATGAGCAGTTCTTC. Residues: CASSTVKLVPGLSDEQFF.

This clone has a single count. The rearrangement uses TRBV7-3 and TRBJ2-7, with D possibly being TRBD1 or TRBD2 (5 bases each). There are 15 residues in the CDR3. The V end lost 7 bases, the J end lost 1 base, and 17 bases lay between the germline ends. Germline CDR1 is SGHTA and CDR2 is FQGTGA. CDR3: CASTPSTGASYEQYF. CDR3 in DNA: TGTGCCAGCACCCCTTCCACCGGGGCGTCCTACGAGCAGTACTTC.

V gene TRBV7-2 combines with J gene TRBJ2-7; 8 bases map to TRBD1. The junction had 13 bases not matched to a gene; V was cut back by 6 bases and J by 9 bases. Per the germline V gene, CDR1 is SGHTA and CDR2 is FQGNSA. The CDR3 spans 14 residues. The DNA of the CDR3 is TGTGCCAGCAGTCTCCCGGGCAGGGGGCCAGGGCAGTACTTC. This sequence encodes CASSLPGRGPGQYF.

The V and J genes are TRBV6-4 and TRBJ1-1; tentatively, D is TRBD1 (5 bases). There are 14 residues in the CDR3. V lost 6 bases to trimming and J lost 1 base, with 12 bases between them. Looked up from germline, CDR1 is MRHNA and CDR2 is SNTAGT. The CDR3 spells CASSAGQANTEAFF. In DNA form, the CDR3 reads TGTGCCAGCAGCGCCGGACAAGCGAACACTGAAGCTTTCTTT.

This chain joins TRBV10-2 and TRBJ2-3, with 10 bases fitting TRBD2. After removal of 0 bases from V and 5 bases from J, the junction contained 8 bases not matched to a gene. The CDR3 has 17 amino acids. Germline V gives CDR1 WSHSY, CDR2 SAAADI. CDR3 region: CASSESTSGRARDTQYF. The CDR3 DNA sequence: TGCGCCAGCAGTGAGTCGACCAGCGGGAGGGCCAGAGATACGCAGTATTTT.

The chain couples TRBV14 to TRBJ2-7, with unresolved D. Trimming shortened V by 3 bases and J by 6 bases, and 15 bases separated the two germline ends. Germline lookup yields CDR1 SGHDN and CDR2 FVKESK. The CDR3 contains 14 residues. CDR3 sequence (DNA): TGTGCCAGCAGCCAGAGTTCCCGGCGGCCCGAGCAGTACTTC. This sequence encodes CASSQSSRRPEQYF.

As concerns this clone: This sample also contains other DNA sequences that code for the same CDR3. V gene TRBV5-1 combines with J gene TRBJ2-5, with 11 bases matching TRBD1. The CDR3 has 15 amino acids. In germline, CDR1 is SGHRS, CDR2 YFSETQ. J lost 5 bases, V lost 4 bases, and 7 bases had no gene match. In DNA, the CDR3 is TGCGCCAGCAGCCCGGCGGGGACAGGGGGGGAGACCCAGTACTTC. Residues: CASSPAGTGGETQYF.

The chain joins TRBV19 to TRBJ2-3; 13 bases are shared with TRBD2. Germline V gene data show CDR1 as LNHDA and CDR2 as SQIVND (reference sequence). The CDR3 contains 16 residues. V lost 4 bases, J lost 5 bases, and 6 bases stayed unmatched. DNA for the CDR3: TGTGCCAGTAGTAAAACTAGCGGGAGGGGACGAGATACGCAGTATTTT. This sequence encodes CASSKTSGRGRDTQYF.

The chain employs TRBV7-8 and TRBJ2-5, with 9 bases that match TRBD2. Germline CDR1 SGHVS, CDR2 FQNEAQ. The length of the CDR3 is 14 residues. V trimming: 5 bases; J trimming: 1 base; junction bases outside the gene matches: 2. The CDR3: CASSETSGQETQYF. As DNA, the CDR3 is TGTGCCAGCAGCGAGACTAGCGGCCAAGAGACCCAGTACTTC.

As regards this clone: The same CDR3 can be traced to other DNA sequences in this sample. The chain combines TRBV9 with TRBJ2-7, with D possibly TRBD2 on 7 matching bases. V was clipped by 2 bases and J by 2 bases, with 11 bases between them. Per the germline V gene, CDR1 is SGDLS and CDR2 is YYNGEE. The CDR3 sequence is 14 residues long. The CDR3 coding sequence is TGTGCCAGCAGCGTGAGGGGGGGGCCCTACGAGCAGTACTTC. This gives the protein CASSVRGGPYEQYF.

The J gene is TRBJ2-5, the V gene TRBV29-1; D is possibly TRBD1 (6 bases). The J call is uncertain, as TRBJ2-7 better fits the DNA end. The CDR3 runs 12 residues. Germline CDR1 and CDR2: SQVTM and ANQGSEA. In DNA, the CDR3 is TGCAGCGTTGAACTACAGGGCGGCGAGCAGTACTTC. Translation gives CSVELQGGEQYF.

The V call is TRBV9, the J call TRBJ2-2, with 9 nucleotides matching TRBD1. The V gene end was trimmed by 2 bases and the J gene end by 5 bases; junction bases not matched to a gene: 4. The V gene's germline CDR1 is SGDLS and CDR2 YYNGEE. The CDR3 is 15 residues long. The CDR3 region has the DNA TGTGCCAGCAGCGTCCGGACAGGGGAGACCGGGGAGCTGTTTTTT. Translated: CASSVRTGETGELFF. Complete variable domain (other parts from reference TRBV9 and TRBJ2-2): DSGVTQTPKHLITATGQRVTLRCSPRSGDLSVYWYQQSLDQGLQFLIQYYNGEERAKGNILERFSAQQFPDLHSELNLSSLELGDSALYFCASSVRTGETGELFFGEGSRLTVL.

With respect to this clone: In the same sample, other DNA sequences code for this CDR3. The J gene is TRBJ1-5, the V gene TRBV5-1; maybe TRBD1 (5 bases). This CDR3 has 13 amino acids. V lost 4 bases, J lost 3 bases, and 8 bases lay in between. Germline-derived CDR1 and CDR2 are SGHRS and YFSETQ. The DNA of the CDR3 is TGCGCCAGCAGCCCAGGGCCCAATCAGCCCCAGCATTTT. It codes for CASSPGPNQPQHF.

The CDR3 DNA follows: TGTGCCAGCAGTAAGCGGGAGGTACAAGAGACCCAGTACTTC. This encodes CASSKREVQETQYF. The chain links TRBV6-1 to TRBJ2-5; 9 positions match TRBD2. This CDR3 has 14 residues. The junction had 3 bases not matched to a gene; V was cut back by 5 bases and J by 2 bases. Germline CDR1 and CDR2: MNHNS and SASEGT.

The rearrangement joins TRBV7-2 to TRBJ2-5; 7 bases fit TRBD2. The CDR3 length is 15 residues. Germline lookup yields CDR1 SGHTA and CDR2 FQGNSA. V trimming: 3 bases; J trimming: 4 bases; junction bases outside the gene matches: 8. CDR3 DNA: TGTGCCAGCAGCTTTCAGTGGGGGAGGGGAGAGACCCAGTACTTC. Its translation: CASSFQWGRGETQYF.

The chain combines TRBV4-1 with TRBJ2-1; D is unclear. This CDR3 contains 17 residues. Germline values: CDR1 MGHRA, CDR2 YSYEKL. Trimming left V 4 bases short and J 0 bases short, with 16 bases between. CDR3 region: CASSLPMTESSYNEQFF. In DNA, the CDR3 is TGCGCCAGCAGCCTACCAATGACTGAAAGCTCCTACAATGAGCAGTTCTTC.

The chain recombines TRBV6-1 with TRBJ1-2; no firm D call. This CDR3 spans 17 amino acids. The V gene lost 4 bases and the J gene lost 0 bases, with 18 bases spanning the gap. CDR1 MNHNS and CDR2 SASEGT come from the germline V gene. The chain's CDR3 is CASSGLFGRKANYGYTF. CDR3 bases: TGTGCCAGCAGTGGACTCTTCGGACGGAAAGCTAACTATGGCTACACCTTC.